This TCR beta chain stems from a study of blood T cell repertoires in COVID-19. Turning to the study itself: COVID-19 samples from acute and convalescent phases originated in the United States, Italy and Spain. PBMCs, B-cell-depleted T cells, or T cells provided the cDNA or gDNA that made up the material.

This CDR3 contains 17 residues. With V trimmed by 3 bases and J by 0 bases, 10 bases remained unmatched. Germline-derived CDR1 and CDR2 are SGHRS and YFSETQ. The table came from immunoSEQ multiplex PCR; TCRdb's copy has only in-frame clones and leaves some out. The repertoire includes 140,000 or so clones, 88% of them detected once, and approximately 1.8% sits in the top ten. This clonotype was obtained from a man between 65 and 85 years old with acute or convalescent COVID-19. Sequenced input: peripheral blood. The rearrangement uses TRBV5-1 and TRBJ2-3, with TRBD1 identical over 7 bases. CDR3 loop: CASSSPSTGLSTDTQYF. CDR3 bases: TGCGCCAGCAGCTCCCCCTCGACAGGGCTCAGCACAGATACGCAGTATTTT.